The TCR beta chain under discussion was sequenced for a study of shared clonotypes between healthy human individuals (dated by TCRdb to 2018 to 2021). As for the study more broadly: The cohort included a few men and a couple of women between 18 and 49 years of age. For each donor, CD4 naive and CD4 memory were each given three plates, CD8 naive was given two plates, and CD8 memory was given one plate. The study deeply sequenced blood TCR repertoires of five healthy adults to estimate repertoire size and the extent of clonotype sharing between individuals. To increase sequencing depth and limit assay-specific biases, TCR repertoire library preparation and sequencing were carried out by different laboratories using diverse techniques. Each donor's leukapheresis produced roughly between roughly 0.85 and 9.5 billion PBMCs. Summary of the overall study and its limitations: Sampling was limited to blood, and TCR repertoires in tissue likely differ from TCR repertoires in blood. Because the study included a small number of donors, the genetic and exposure-history diversity represented was limited. Rarefaction of sorted-subset datasets indicated incomplete sequencing despite the large sequencing depth. Based on pairwise subsampling, the degree of clonotype sharing among donors was expected to be affected by sequencing depth. Estimated clonotype richness was generally larger for naive than for memory subsets. Approximately 5% of naive CD4, around 4% of naive CD8, roughly 2.4% of memory CD4, and 0.4% of memory CD8 clonotypes were shared across several donors. Compared with non-shared clonotypes, the clonotypes found in all four sorted-subset donors had higher generation probabilities.

As concerns this clone: This clone's antigen is unknown. Base qualities are missing; no much larger clone stands one base away.

The donors were healthy, HIV-negative adults who had no recently reported acute infections or vaccinations. Only Caucasian adults living in Nashville, Tennessee, USA were represented among the donors. Magnetic negative selection was used to enrich CD4+ T cells, after which naive cells were positively selected on CD45RA and the negative fraction became the memory subset. Blood was collected by leukapheresis, and PBMCs were isolated by Ficoll-Histopaque density gradient centrifugation and then cryopreserved in liquid nitrogen vapor phase. Analytical flow cytometry was used to check the purity and quantity of every magnetically sorted T cell population. Genomic DNA was isolated from every sorted fraction and measured by UV absorbance on a Nanodrop 2000c. Using the deep immunoSEQ assay, multiplex PCR amplified TCR CDR3 regions from genomic DNA. Extracted genomic DNA from each cell subset was distributed evenly across all wells of several immunoSEQ 96-well plates, and each plate was treated as a replicate. For sorted subsets, 200 to 250 ng of genomic DNA, equivalent to around 31,000 T cell genomes, went into each replicate PCR. Purified libraries were quantified with a Qubit 3.0 fluorometer, sized on a Bioanalyzer 2100, and re-quantified with the KAPA Library Quantification kit. Each immunoSEQ 96-well plate was sequenced on its own single-read 150-cycle Illumina NextSeq 550 flow cell. In the source study's methods: Because only junctional sequences without quality scores were contained in the immunoSEQ output, filtering matching that applied to full-length reads could not be performed. Sequences were annotated with PyIR, a Python wrapper for IgBLAST v1.9, using IMGT germline references to assign V/J genes and CDR3. Any read was removed if the V/J assignment was weak (E-value above 1e-6), the CDR3 was missing, or the read contained stop codons, out-of-frame junctions, or ambiguous translated residues. A V3J clonotype was defined by an identical inferred V gene, J gene, and CDR3 amino acid sequence. The percentage overlap between two repertoires was calculated by dividing the number of shared unique clonotypes by the size of the smaller repertoire. Repertoire richness was assessed with RTK rarefaction, the Chao1 estimator, and Recon v2.1 estimates of unobserved clonotypes. OLGA was used to compute generation probabilities for all TCRbeta clonotypes that the gDNA method yielded from a few donors. The clones in this table, taken by TCRdb from immuneACCESS, are in-frame only. Not every clone is retained; where verified, under half of the shortfall comes from an unresolved V gene, and the cause of the rest is unknown. That table gives V, J and clone size, and the DNA gave D and trimming. The sample table records some 2,400,000 clones; approximately 96% of these occur just once. Around 0.13% of the sample is taken by the ten largest.

The sequenced sample consisted of naive CD4+ T cells sorted from blood. The intended sense of this specimen's cell subset or site label: CD45RA+ positively selected. The receptor's source is a man between 18 and 29 years old in good health.

The CDR3 amino acid sequence is: CASSLRSSSTDTQYF. Here is the DNA: TGCGCCAGCAGCCTAAGATCCAGCAGCACAGATACGCAGTATTTT. The V gene is TRBV4-1 and the J gene is TRBJ2-3; too little of a D gene remains to name it. The CDR3 spans 15 residues, from the cysteine through the phenylalanine. Here the CDR3 DNA is all that survives: 45 bases in frame from base 1. Trimming takes 4 bases from V and 0 bases from J, and the germline ends sit 11 bases apart. The germline V gene supplies CDR1 MGHRA and CDR2 YSYEKL.